Listed below are T cell receptor beta chains from one sample, sequenced in a study of CD8 T cells in Susac syndrome. TCRdb recomputed calls from the immunoSEQ multiplex PCR reads with MiXCR, one row per CDR3 protein. Among some 120,000 distinct CDR3 sequences, just under 95% were seen once, and the ten largest hold approximately 0.2%. What was sequenced was CD8+ T cells from PBMCs. Receptors originate from a human donor with Susac syndrome. Each CDR3 is given with its conserved first and last residue. The order of the fields is clone size, V gene, J gene, D gene, CDR3 protein, CDR3 DNA. A D gene is named only where the DNA matches it firmly. Clone size, where shown, is once, few, many, or a class for clones that have expanded.

.	TRBV4-3	TRBJ2-1	.	CASSPAAVKVGNEQFF	TGCGCCAGCAGCCCAGCCGCGGTTAAGGTAGGGAATGAGCAGTTCTTC
.	TRBV5-4	TRBJ2-2	.	CASSHRQERTGELFF	TGTGCCAGCAGCCACCGACAGGAGCGGACCGGGGAGCTGTTTTTT
.	TRBV4-3	TRBJ2-7	.	CASSQDLFGSAEASYEQYF	TGCGCCAGCAGCCAAGACCTTTTCGGGAGCGCGGAAGCCTCCTACGAGCAGTACTTC
.	TRBV12-3/TRBV12-4	TRBJ2-1	.	CASSLIGVNEQFF	TGTGCCAGCAGTTTAATAGGCGTCAATGAGCAGTTCTTC
.	TRBV27	TRBJ2-1	.	CASSLSGETYNEQFF	TGTGCCAGCAGTTTATCCGGGGAAACCTACAATGAGCAGTTCTTC
.	TRBV6-2/TRBV6-3	TRBJ2-2	.	CASTAYRATGELFF	TGTGCCAGCACCGCCTACAGGGCTACCGGGGAGCTGTTTTTT
.	TRBV29-1	TRBJ2-1	.	CSVDGESPSYNEQFF	TGCAGCGTAGACGGGGAATCCCCCTCCTACAATGAGCAGTTCTTC
.	TRBV7-9	TRBJ1-3	TRBD1	CASRPPGTGSGNTIYF	TGTGCCAGCAGACCCCCCGGGACAGGGTCTGGAAACACCATATATTTT
.	TRBV19	TRBJ2-1	TRBD2	CASSTFSGGNYNEQFF	TGTGCCAGTAGTACCTTTTCGGGAGGAAACTACAATGAGCAGTTCTTC
.	TRBV20-1	TRBJ2-1	.	CSASSLASDEQFF	TGCAGTGCTAGTTCTCTAGCGAGCGATGAGCAGTTCTTC
.	TRBV29-1	TRBJ1-1	TRBD1	CSVGLYRGLLNTEAFF	TGCAGCGTGGGGCTGTACAGGGGGCTATTGAACACTGAAGCTTTCTTT
.	TRBV7-6	TRBJ2-5	TRBD2	CASSSSGGPQETQYF	TGTGCCAGCAGCTCTAGCGGGGGGCCCCAAGAGACCCAGTACTTC
few	TRBV27	TRBJ1-2	.	CASRGLNYGYTF	TGTGCCAGCCGCGGCCTTAACTATGGCTACACCTTC
.	TRBV6-5	TRBJ2-7	TRBD1	CASSRDRGLYEQYF	TGTGCCAGCAGCCGGGACAGGGGACTCTACGAGCAGTACTTC
.	TRBV20-1	TRBJ1-2	.	CSASGGYGYTF	TGCAGTGCTAGTGGCGGCTATGGCTACACCTTC
.	TRBV7-9	TRBJ2-3	.	CASSRPRGADASTDTQYF	TGTGCCAGCAGCCGCCCCCGGGGCGCCGATGCTAGCACAGATACGCAGTATTTT
.	TRBV13	TRBJ2-5	.	CASSPPGTSQETQYF	TGTGCCAGCAGCCCCCCCGGGACATCCCAAGAGACCCAGTACTTC
.	TRBV20-1	TRBJ2-5	.	CSASPAGETQYF	TGCAGTGCTAGTCCGGCCGGGGAGACCCAGTACTTC
.	TRBV30	TRBJ2-7	TRBD1	CAWTDTGAHEQYF	TGTGCCTGGACCGATACAGGGGCCCACGAGCAGTACTTC
.	TRBV20-1	TRBJ2-7	TRBD2	CSARDSNPFREGTYEQYF	TGCAGTGCTAGAGATTCTAATCCTTTCCGGGAGGGGACCTACGAGCAGTACTTC
.	TRBV24-1	TRBJ2-2	.	CATSEREVTTGELFF	TGTGCCACCAGTGAGAGGGAGGTAACTACCGGGGAGCTGTTTTTT
.	TRBV7-9	TRBJ2-1	TRBD1	CASSLRTGHFDEQFF	TGTGCCAGCAGCTTACGGACAGGGCATTTCGATGAGCAGTTCTTC
once	TRBV19	TRBJ2-3	.	CASSIEGLPSDTQYF	TGTGCCAGTAGTATTGAGGGACTCCCGTCAGATACGCAGTATTTT
.	TRBV7-9	TRBJ1-4	TRBD1	CASSLQSGGSEKLFF	TGTGCCAGCAGCCTTCAATCAGGGGGGTCTGAAAAACTGTTTTTT
.	TRBV7-9	TRBJ1-5	.	CALGSGTINQPQHF	TGTGCCCTCGGGTCCGGGACCATCAATCAGCCCCAGCATTTT
.	TRBV18	TRBJ2-5	TRBD2	CASCPTSGSETQYF	TGTGCCAGCTGCCCGACTAGCGGGAGTGAGACCCAGTACTTC
few	TRBV5-5	TRBJ2-5	TRBD1	CASSSGTEQETQYF	TGTGCCAGCAGCTCGGGGACAGAGCAAGAGACCCAGTACTTC
.	TRBV27	TRBJ1-2	.	CASSSRDIEGYTF	TGTGCCAGCAGTTCCCGGGACATAGAAGGCTACACCTTC
.	TRBV29-1	TRBJ2-7	TRBD2	CSVEGLAGVGEQYF	TGCAGCGTTGAAGGTCTAGCGGGAGTTGGAGAGCAGTACTTC
.	TRBV9	TRBJ1-2	.	CASSVGEYGYTF	TGTGCCAGCAGCGTAGGGGAGTATGGCTACACCTTC
.	TRBV4-1	TRBJ2-1	.	CASSQDPDNEQFF	TGCGCCAGCAGCCAAGATCCCGACAATGAGCAGTTCTTC
.	TRBV19	TRBJ2-2	.	CASSIPLTADLTGELFF	TGTGCCAGTAGTATTCCCCTAACTGCTGACCTCACCGGGGAGCTGTTTTTT
.	TRBV7-6	TRBJ2-5	.	CASSLEASLGETQYF	TGTGCCAGCAGCTTAGAGGCTAGCTTGGGGGAGACCCAGTACTTC
.	TRBV4-2	TRBJ2-1	.	CASSQALPGDEQFF	TGTGCCAGCAGCCAGGCGCTTCCCGGGGATGAGCAGTTCTTC
.	TRBV7-9	TRBJ2-1	.	CASSDSRGPDEQFF	TGTGCCAGCAGCGACTCTCGAGGGCCCGATGAGCAGTTCTTC
.	TRBV24-1	TRBJ1-2	.	CATSDPTLNYGYTF	TGTGCCACCAGTGATCCGACTCTGAACTATGGCTACACCTTC
once	TRBV20-1	TRBJ2-5	TRBD2	CSALNPSSGGGGGETQYF	TGCAGTGCCCTAAACCCCTCCAGCGGGGGGGGAGGCGGAGAGACCCAGTACTTC
.	TRBV4-1	TRBJ2-7	.	CASSQGPLNVEQYF	TGCGCCAGCAGCCAGGGCCCACTTAACGTCGAGCAGTACTTC
.	TRBV12-3/TRBV12-4	TRBJ1-2	TRBD1	CASGPGGASGYTF	TGTGCCAGTGGGCCAGGGGGCGCGTCGGGCTACACCTTC
.	TRBV5-4	TRBJ2-7	TRBD2	CASRTSGSYEQYF	TGTGCCAGCAGAACTAGCGGAAGCTACGAGCAGTACTTC
.	TRBV7-7	TRBJ2-1	TRBD2	CAPRDYYNEQFF	TGTGCTCCACGGGACTACTACAATGAGCAGTTCTTC
.	TRBV28	TRBJ2-7	TRBD2	CASSPSPGGGYEQYF	TGTGCCAGCAGTCCATCACCCGGCGGGGGCTACGAGCAGTACTTC
.	TRBV4-1	TRBJ1-2	.	CASSQGAYGNGYTF	TGCGCCAGCAGCCAAGGGGCCTATGGGAACGGCTACACCTTC
once	TRBV29-1	TRBJ1-2	.	CSVVWGRINYGYTF	TGCAGCGTTGTGTGGGGACGGATTAACTATGGCTACACCTTC
once	TRBV28	TRBJ2-7	TRBD1	CASSLGPGTGAREQYF	TGTGCCAGCAGTTTAGGGCCCGGGACAGGGGCGCGGGAGCAGTACTTC
.	TRBV19	TRBJ2-3	.	CASSTRDGHTDTQYF	TGTGCCAGTAGTACCCGGGACGGACACACAGATACGCAGTATTTT
.	TRBV25-1	TRBJ1-1	.	CASSGGPPEAFF	TGTGCCAGCAGTGGTGGACCGCCCGAAGCTTTCTTT
.	TRBV12-3/TRBV12-4	TRBJ2-5	.	CASATGETQYF	TGTGCCAGCGCTACGGGAGAGACCCAGTACTTC
.	TRBV5-4	TRBJ2-1	TRBD2	CASSVLAHEQFF	TGTGCCAGCAGCGTACTAGCGCATGAGCAGTTCTTC
.	TRBV10-3	TRBJ1-1	.	CAISRDRTNTEAFF	TGTGCCATCAGTCGCGACAGGACCAACACTGAAGCTTTCTTT
.	TRBV21-1	TRBJ2-7	.	CASMSDRGHHEQYF	TGTGCCAGCATGTCGGACAGGGGGCACCACGAGCAGTACTTC
once	TRBV7-8	TRBJ2-7	TRBD2	CASSLVLRERYEQYF	TGTGCCAGCAGCTTAGTGCTGCGGGAGAGGTACGAGCAGTACTTC
.	TRBV9	TRBJ2-1	.	CASSVGDYNEQFF	TGTGCCAGCAGCGTGGGGGACTACAATGAGCAGTTCTTC
.	TRBV24-1	TRBJ1-4	.	CATDHGAGINEKLFF	TGTGCCACCGACCACGGGGCGGGGATTAATGAAAAACTGTTTTTT
few	TRBV11-2	TRBJ1-2	.	CASSLGGADYGYTF	TGTGCCAGCAGCTTGGGGGGCGCGGACTATGGCTACACCTTC
.	TRBV20-1	TRBJ2-1	.	CSASQFYTALLPSSYNEQFF	TGCAGTGCTAGTCAATTTTACACCGCTCTTCTTCCTAGCTCCTACAATGAGCAGTTCTTC
.	TRBV9	TRBJ2-1	TRBD1	CASSSGQGYNEQFF	TGTGCCAGCAGCTCCGGACAGGGTTACAATGAGCAGTTCTTC
.	TRBV7-9	TRBJ2-1	.	CASRNGNEQFF	TGTGCCAGCAGAAACGGCAATGAGCAGTTCTTC